This TCR beta chain was sequenced for a study of cytotoxic CD8 clonotypes in ibrutinib-treated CLL (TCRdb year 2021). Regarding the research as a whole: The cohort included around 15 treatment-naive and under 13 relapsed/refractory patients; some 18 were IGHV unmutated. The response samples were drawn at a median of roughly twelve months into treatment, with a range of about 6 to 40 months. Every remission and progressive disease sample was obtained while ibrutinib was still being received by the patients. Cryopreserved peripheral blood mononuclear cells were collected before treatment, at response, and at either disease progression or sustained remission. Partial responses were observed in about 24 patients and complete responses in 2; after a median follow-up of around 68 months, remission was maintained in approximately 14 patients and progression was observed in some 12. Longitudinal samples were available for about 30% of the roughly 90 trial participants. Samples averaged roughly 280,000 productive templates and tens of thousands of productive rearrangements.

This clone turned up a few times. Its antigen remains undetermined. Per-nucleotide qualities are absent, and no much larger clonotype sits a single base away. Each clonotype received, on average, approximately 9.9x coverage in deep resolution sequencing performed on a MiSeq, where the target depth lay between 1 in 1 million and 1 in 200,000 T cells. The immunoSEQ hsTCRB Kit was used to generate the TCR beta libraries. The authors processed their data as follows. Data were analyzed with ImmunoSEQ Data Assistant and ImmunoSEQ Analyzer, with V, D and J genes assigned per IMGT definitions. Clonality, which ranges from 0 to 1, was calculated as one minus the normalized Shannon entropy of productive rearrangement frequencies. Only overrepresented clonotypes making up at least 0.05% of each patient's repertoire were included in the public clonotype analysis. Repertoires from about a dozen age-matched healthy donors in immuneACCESS were used as clonality controls. Drawn from immuneACCESS, this table holds only the in-frame rearrangements with V and J called that TCRdb kept. Clones are partly lost; checked studies trace under half to an unresolved V gene and leave the rest unexplained. That table supplies the V and J calls and clone size; D and trimming were determined from the DNA. The table for this sample lists about 44,000 clones; approximately 70% of them were counted only once. About 13% of the sample is taken by the ten largest.

The time point label corresponds to: about twelve months on ibrutinib. For TCR beta library preparation, around 2.1 micrograms of genomic DNA were extracted from the cryopreserved PBMCs. High-throughput TCR beta sequencing was performed on longitudinal blood samples from CLL patients receiving ibrutinib monotherapy. The patients were enrolled in a single-center, open-label phase 2 trial of ibrutinib monotherapy. From its cysteine to its phenylalanine, the CDR3 spans 13 amino acids. Here the CDR3 DNA is all that survives: 39 bases in frame from base 1. Reading the germline V gene (reference sequence) gives CDR1 LNHDA and CDR2 SQIVND. Between the V and J ends, shortened by 4 bases and 8 bases respectively, the junction contains 14 bases. Study-wide conclusions, independent of this receptor: Clonality rose at ibrutinib response, remained stable during sustained remission, and dropped back toward baseline at progression. At baseline, clonality was higher than in age-matched healthy donors and showed a strong correlation with circulating CD8+ T-cell counts. Public clonotypes were rare and either shrank or stayed stable during treatment, and the rise in clonality at ibrutinib response reflected expansion of private clonotypes. Lymph node repertoires were not examined, and the timing of sampling was not matched between patients in sustained remission and those whose disease progressed.

The chain was built from TRBV19 and TRBJ1-1; the D segment could be TRBD1, given 5 matching bases. This specimen consisted of PBMCs, obtained after 12 months of ibrutinib treatment. The clonotype originates from a human donor with chronic lymphocytic leukemia. CDR3 loop: CASSTLGTEEAFF. The DNA sequence follows: TGTGCCAGTAGTACCCTCGGGACCGAGGAAGCTTTCTTT.